The 7 T cell receptor beta chains below all came from one sample that was sequenced in a study of CD8+CD57+ T cells in acquired aplastic anemia. Whoever was chosen for sequencing had shown CD8+CD57+ cell expansion by flow cytometry. The template for TCR beta VDJ and CDR3 sequence profiling was genomic DNA. TCRdb used MiXCR to reprocess the reads, holding one entry per CDR3 protein. Of under 200,000 distinct CDR3 sequences in the sample, 71% were seen once. Sequenced sample: sorted CD4+, CD8+, or CD8+CD57+ T cells (not recorded which) from PBMCs. The origin of the receptors is a human donor with aplastic anemia.

The chain joins TRBV20-1 to TRBJ2-7; TRBD2 matches 8 bases. The assigned J gene may be wrong: the sequence end matches TRBJ2-5 better. The CDR3 totals 13 residues. Germline V lookup: CDR1 DFQATT, CDR2 SNEGSKA (reference sequence). The CDR3 DNA reads as TGCAGTGCTAAGACTAGCGCCAAAGAGACCCAGTACTTC. This translates into CSAKTSAKETQYF.

The rearrangement links TRBV7-9 to TRBJ2-7; 12 nucleotides match TRBD1. Trimming removed 6 bases from V and 3 bases from J; junction bases left unmatched: 3. CDR3 size: 14 residues. Looked up from germline, CDR1 is SEHNR and CDR2 is FQNEAQ (reference sequence). CDR3 sequence (DNA): TGTGCCAGCAGTGGGACAGGGGGCGACTACGAGCAGTACTTC. Translation: CASSGTGGDYEQYF.

The J gene is TRBJ2-5, the V gene TRBV2; possible D gene TRBD2, 6 bases. Germline CDR1 reads SNHLY; CDR2 reads FYNNEI. V lost 5 bases and J lost 2, with 12 bases in between. This CDR3 contains 14 residues. CDR3 in DNA: TGTGCCAGCAGTATACTGACTAGACAAGAGACCCAGTACTTC. It translates to CASSILTRQETQYF.

The V call is TRBV20-1, the J call TRBJ1-1; D call uncertain. The germline V gene encodes CDR1 DFQATT and CDR2 SNEGSKA (reference sequence). The V end was cut by 6 bases, the J end by 6 bases, with 5 bases between. The CDR3 is made up of 9 amino acids. The CDR3 DNA is TGCAGTGCACGGCCTGAAGCTTTCTTT. This sequence encodes CSARPEAFF.

The V call is TRBV2, the J call TRBJ2-7; 8 bases fit TRBD2. This CDR3 contains 16 residues. Trimming cost V 6 bases and J 4 bases; bases outside gene matches: 14. Germline V lookup: CDR1 SNHLY, CDR2 FYNNEI. The CDR3, as DNA: TGTGCCAGCAGAGCCCGAGCAGGGAGCGGGAGTTACGAGCAGTACTTC. This sequence encodes CASRARAGSGSYEQYF. Variable domain in full (rest from reference TRBV2 and TRBJ2-7): EPEVTQTPSHQVTQMGQEVILRCVPISNHLYFYWYRQILGQKVEFLVSFYNNEISEKSEIFDDQFSVERPDGSNFTLKIRSTKLEDSAMYFCASRARAGSGSYEQYFGPGTRLTVT.

The V gene is TRBV10-1, the J gene TRBJ2-1; D is possibly TRBD2 (5 bases). This CDR3 has 12 amino acids. Trimming shortened V by 10 bases and J by 9 bases, and 16 bases separated the two germline ends. Germline V gene data show CDR1 as WNHNN and CDR2 as SYGVQD (reference sequence). CDR3 region: CATRTPFVEQFF. The CDR3 DNA reads as TGCGCCACCCGGACTCCCTTTGTTGAGCAGTTCTTC.

This chain links TRBV5-4 with TRBJ1-2; a weak D match, TRBD1 (5 bases). This CDR3 spans 13 amino acids. Germline CDR1 and CDR2: SGHNT and YYREEE (reference sequence). Trimming took off 4 bases at V and 4 bases at J, with 11 bases between the two ends. CDR3 DNA: TGTGCCAGCAGCCGTGAGGGGCCCTATGGCTACACCTTC. Residues: CASSREGPYGYTF.